The 24 T cell receptor beta chains reported below all come from one sample, sequenced in a study of blood T cell repertoires in COVID-19. Measured with immunoSEQ multiplex PCR; TCRdb has only the in-frame clones, and not every one. The sample consists of about 230,000 clones, approximately 89% of them appearing once. The sequenced sample consisted of PBMCs or T cells enriched from blood (not recorded which). The source is a woman under 40 with acute COVID-19.

The chain uses TRBV30 and TRBJ2-7; TRBD2 matches at 8 bases. The CDR3 is 13 amino acids. The V gene end was trimmed by 4 bases and the J gene end by 4 bases; junction bases not matched to a gene: 6. Germline V gene sequence: CDR1 GTSNPN, CDR2 SVGIG (reference sequence). The CDR3 sequence is CAWNHGGAYEQYF. The CDR3 DNA follows: TGTGCCTGGAATCACGGGGGGGCTTACGAGCAGTACTTC.

This chain links TRBV7-8 with TRBJ1-5; 7 bases fit TRBD1. Losses at the gene ends were 1 base for V and 3 bases for J; bases not matched to a gene: 9. In germline, CDR1 is SGHVS, CDR2 FQNEAQ. The CDR3 length is 17 residues. For the CDR3, the DNA is TGTGCCAGCAGCTTAGTTTATAGGGGGCAGGTCAATCAGCCCCAGCATTTT. This translates into CASSLVYRGQVNQPQHF.

The chain is built from TRBV27 and TRBJ2-1, with TRBD2 matching 9 bases. Germline trimming cut 7 bases from V and 10 bases from J; bases unmatched to any gene: 8. Germline loops: CDR1 MNHEY, CDR2 SMNVEV (reference sequence). There are 13 residues in the CDR3. This CDR3 is CASTALAGSEQFF. In DNA, the CDR3 is TGTGCCAGCACCGCCCTAGCGGGGTCCGAGCAGTTCTTC.

The rearrangement uses TRBV4-1 and TRBJ1-1, with 12 bases lining up with TRBD1. This CDR3 has 18 amino acids. V was pared by 4 bases and J by 1 base, with 10 bases of the junction left unmatched. Looked up from germline, CDR1 is MGHRA and CDR2 is YSYEKL. The CDR3 nucleotides read TGCGCCAGCAGCCTAACCGGGACAGGGGGCCGGGGGAACACTGAAGCTTTCTTT. This sequence encodes CASSLTGTGGRGNTEAFF.

This chain's CDR3 is CASSPTGLAPYEQYF. The CDR3 nucleotides read TGTGCCAGCAGCCCTACGGGACTAGCACCCTACGAGCAGTACTTC. The J gene is TRBJ2-7, the V gene TRBV13; 9 positions agree with TRBD2. Germline V lookup: CDR1 PRHDT, CDR2 FYEKMQ (reference sequence). This CDR3 is 15 amino acids long. The V gene end was trimmed by 5 bases and the J gene end by 2 bases; junction bases not matched to a gene: 7.

Regarding this clone: The sample holds other DNA sequences that translate to the same CDR3. The CDR3 DNA reads as TGTGCCAGCAGCGTAGTAGGGGGGGCGGGGGGGCCAGATACGCAGTATTTT. It specifies CASSVVGGAGGPDTQYF. The chain couples TRBV9 to TRBJ2-3; TRBD2 matches 9 bases. Germline CDR1 reads SGDLS; CDR2 reads YYNGEE. J lost 4 bases, V lost 0 bases, and 9 bases had no gene match. The CDR3 runs 17 residues.

The gene calls are TRBV29-1 and TRBJ2-1; D unclear. The CDR3 runs to 13 residues. Trimming removed 4 bases at V and 4 bases at J, with 11 bases between. Germline V gene lookup returns CDR1 SQVTM and CDR2 ANQGSEA. CDR3 region: CSVAPKYYNEQFF. The CDR3 DNA follows: TGCAGCGTTGCACCTAAATATTACAATGAGCAGTTCTTC.

The chain has TRBV7-2 and TRBJ1-5; 8 bases fit TRBD1. From germline, CDR1 is SGHTA and CDR2 FQGNSA. The CDR3 has 15 residues. V lost 4 bases and J lost 7; bases outside the gene matches: 9. In DNA, the CDR3 is TGTGCCAGCAGCTCTCAGACAGGGGAAGGACAGCCCCAGCATTTT. Protein: CASSSQTGEGQPQHF.

V gene TRBV9 combines with J gene TRBJ2-1; tentatively, D is TRBD2 (7 bases). This CDR3 spans 15 amino acids. In germline, CDR1 is SGDLS, CDR2 YYNGEE. Trimming removed 0 bases from V and 9 bases from J, with 16 bases in between. CDR3 protein: CASSVGGGASTEQFF. For the CDR3, the DNA is TGTGCCAGCAGCGTAGGTGGGGGGGCCTCCACTGAGCAGTTCTTC.

The gene calls are TRBV6-1 and TRBJ2-7; the match to TRBD1 covers 7 bases. Unmatched junction bases numbered 3, after V lost 1 base and J lost 3 bases. The CDR3 runs to 14 residues. Germline lookup yields CDR1 MNHNS and CDR2 SASEGT. The CDR3 loop reads CASSEGQGYYEQYF. Written as DNA, the CDR3 is TGTGCCAGCAGTGAAGGACAGGGTTACTACGAGCAGTACTTC.

The chain employs TRBV3-1 (or the pseudogene TRBV3-2) and TRBJ1-1; D may be TRBD1 (6 bases). This CDR3 region has 14 residues. Germline V CDR1 and CDR2: LGHDT, YNNKEL (reference sequence). Trimming shortened V by 1 base and J by 5 bases, and 11 bases separated the two germline ends. The CDR3 DNA is TGTGCCAGCAGCCAAGTCATACAGGGAACTGAAGCTTTCTTT. Translated: CASSQVIQGTEAFF.

The chain couples TRBV7-9 to TRBJ2-3, with 10 positions matching TRBD2. Trimming took 6 bases from V and 0 from J; bases not matched to a gene: 6. CDR1 is SEHNR, CDR2 FQNEAQ, per germline (reference sequence). CDR3 length equals 16 residues. The CDR3 is CASSRTSGTSTDTQYF. CDR3 bases: TGTGCCAGCAGTCGAACTAGCGGGACTAGCACAGATACGCAGTATTTT.

The rearrangement links TRBV5-1 to TRBJ2-1; TRBD1 is a possible D gene (8 bases). Germline V gene data show CDR1 as SGHRS and CDR2 as YFSETQ. The CDR3 spans 15 residues. V was cut by 0 bases and J by 6 bases, with 13 bases left in between. This chain's CDR3 is CASSLGTGRVNEQFF. CDR3 coding DNA: TGCGCCAGCAGCTTGGGGACAGGGAGGGTCAATGAGCAGTTCTTC.

The chain is built from TRBV11-3 and TRBJ2-1, with 10 bases that match TRBD1. The CDR3 totals 15 residues. The ends lost 1 base at V and 4 bases at J; junction bases unmatched: 1. Germline values: CDR1 SGHNT, CDR2 YENEEA. The CDR3 reads CASSLVGQGYNEQFF. In DNA, the CDR3 is TGTGCCAGCAGCTTAGTGGGACAGGGGTACAATGAGCAGTTCTTC.

The V gene is TRBV13, the J gene TRBJ1-6; D is ambiguous. This CDR3 spans 17 amino acids. V was clipped by 1 base and J by 9 bases, with 19 bases between them. In germline, CDR1 is PRHDT, CDR2 FYEKMQ (reference sequence). The CDR3 DNA sequence: TGTGCCAGCAGCTTAGCTTCCGTCGGTCTACGAAGTTCACCCCTCCACTTT. It yields the protein CASSLASVGLRSSPLHF.

This chain links TRBV10-1 with TRBJ2-7, with 7 bases that match TRBD1. The ends lost 4 bases at V and 3 bases at J; junction bases unmatched: 6. The CDR3 is 14 amino acids. Germline CDR1 is WNHNN and CDR2 is SYGVQD (reference sequence). The CDR3 nucleotides read TGCGCCAGCAGTGCGGCCCGGGACAGCTACGAGCAGTACTTC. It codes for CASSAARDSYEQYF.

The chain couples TRBV2 to TRBJ2-1, with 8 bases matching TRBD2. CDR3 length: 15 residues. CDR1 and CDR2 (germline): SNHLY, FYNNEI. J lost 9 bases, V lost 3 bases, and 10 bases had no gene match. CDR3: CASSDAQRGTSEQFF. The CDR3, as DNA: TGTGCCAGCAGTGACGCCCAGCGGGGGACTAGTGAGCAGTTCTTC.

This clone occurred once. The chain carries TRBV7-2 and TRBJ2-1; D ambiguous. Trimming left V 6 bases short and J 5 bases short, with 14 bases between. This CDR3 spans 14 amino acids. Per the germline V gene, CDR1 is SGHTA and CDR2 is FQGNSA. The CDR3 nucleotides are TGTGCCAGCAGTCGAAACCAGTTTAACAATGAGCAGTTCTTC. Its protein is CASSRNQFNNEQFF.

This clone was seen more than once but under ten times. The chain joins TRBV5-8 to TRBJ2-3, with unresolved D. Deletions cut 0 bases from V and 3 bases from J, with 5 bases between. CDR1 is SGHTS, CDR2 YDEGEE, per germline. CDR3 length equals 13 residues. DNA for the CDR3: TGTGCCAGCAGCTTGGCCGGGACAGATACGCAGTATTTT. It translates to CASSLAGTDTQYF.

This clone has only a few counts. The rearrangement joins TRBV10-3 to TRBJ2-2, with 9 bases fitting TRBD1. CDR3 size: 18 residues. J was trimmed by 1 base and V by 4 bases; bases with no gene match: 10. The germline gives CDR1 ENHRY, CDR2 SYGVKD. CDR3 amino acids: CAISATGTGYGNTGELFF. The CDR3, as DNA: TGTGCCATCAGTGCAACCGGGACAGGGTATGGGAACACCGGGGAGCTGTTTTTT.

This clone occurred once. A much larger clone lies a single base off, so this may be a read error. The V call is TRBV19, the J call TRBJ1-5; 7 bases align to TRBD1. The end of the DNA aligns better with TRBJ2-3, so the J call may be wrong. Germline lookup yields CDR1 LNHDA and CDR2 SQIVND (reference sequence). The CDR3 spans 13 residues. The CDR3 is CASSEGAYQPQYF. The CDR3 nucleotides are TGTGCCAGTAGTGAGGGGGCCTATCAGCCCCAGTATTTT.

The chain recombines TRBV29-1 with TRBJ1-1, with D uncertain. The CDR3 spans 11 residues. From germline, CDR1 is SQVTM and CDR2 ANQGSEA. Trimming removed 4 bases at V and 5 bases at J, with 8 bases between. The CDR3 sequence is CSVGSWTEAFF. The DNA of the CDR3 is TGCAGCGTTGGGAGTTGGACTGAAGCTTTCTTT.

This clone was observed once. CDR3: CASSQGTESYEQYF. CDR3 coding DNA: TGCGCCAGCAGCCAAGGGACAGAGAGCTACGAGCAGTACTTC. The genes are TRBV4-3 and TRBJ2-7, with TRBD1 as a possible D gene (6 bases). Trimming shortened V by 1 base and J by 3 bases, and 10 bases separated the two germline ends. Germline V gives CDR1 LGHNA, CDR2 YSLEER. This CDR3 is 14 amino acids long.

This clone was detected once. V is TRBV10-1 and J is TRBJ1-4; D gene unclear. The germline V gene encodes CDR1 WNHNN and CDR2 SYGVQD (reference sequence). This CDR3 spans 14 amino acids. The V end lost 0 bases, the J end lost 7 bases, and 9 bases lay between the germline ends. CDR3 coding DNA: TGCGCCAGCAGTGAGTCTGGGAGTGGTGAAAAACTGTTTTTT. Its translation is CASSESGSGEKLFF.